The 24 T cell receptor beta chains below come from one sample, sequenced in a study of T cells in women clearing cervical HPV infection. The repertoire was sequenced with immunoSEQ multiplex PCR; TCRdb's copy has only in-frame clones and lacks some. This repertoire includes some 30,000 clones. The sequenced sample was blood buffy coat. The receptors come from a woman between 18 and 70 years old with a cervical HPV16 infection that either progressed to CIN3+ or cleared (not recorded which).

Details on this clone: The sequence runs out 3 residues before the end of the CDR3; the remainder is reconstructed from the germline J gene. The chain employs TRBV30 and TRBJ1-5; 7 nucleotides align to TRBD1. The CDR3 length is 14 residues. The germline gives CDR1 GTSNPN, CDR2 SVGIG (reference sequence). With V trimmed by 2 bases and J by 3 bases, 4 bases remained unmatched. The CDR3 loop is CAWSTGEANQPQHF. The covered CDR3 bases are TGTGCCTGGAGTACAGGGGAGGCCAATCAGCCC.

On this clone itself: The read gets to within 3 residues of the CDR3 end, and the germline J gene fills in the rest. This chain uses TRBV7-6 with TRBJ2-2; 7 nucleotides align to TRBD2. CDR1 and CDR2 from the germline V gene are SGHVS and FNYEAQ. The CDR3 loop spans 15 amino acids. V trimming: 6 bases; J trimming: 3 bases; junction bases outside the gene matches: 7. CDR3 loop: CASSLPSGDTGELFF. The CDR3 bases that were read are TGTGCCAGCAGTCTTCCCAGCGGGGACACCGGGGAG.

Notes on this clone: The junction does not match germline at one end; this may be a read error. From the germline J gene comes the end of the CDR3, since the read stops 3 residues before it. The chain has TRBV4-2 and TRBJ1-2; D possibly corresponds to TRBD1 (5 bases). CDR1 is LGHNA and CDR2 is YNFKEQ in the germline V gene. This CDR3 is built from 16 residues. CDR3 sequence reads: CASSQEMGRGADGYTF. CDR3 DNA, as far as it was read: TGCGCCAGCAGCCAAGAAATGGGGAGAGGGGCTGATGGC.

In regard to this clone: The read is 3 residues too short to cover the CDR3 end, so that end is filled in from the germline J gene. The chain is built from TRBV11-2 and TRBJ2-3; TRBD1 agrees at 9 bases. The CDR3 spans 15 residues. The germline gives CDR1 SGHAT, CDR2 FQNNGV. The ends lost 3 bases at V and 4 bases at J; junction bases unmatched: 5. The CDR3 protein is CASSFDRGIADTQYF. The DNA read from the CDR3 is TGTGCCAGCAGCTTCGACAGGGGGATTGCAGATACG.

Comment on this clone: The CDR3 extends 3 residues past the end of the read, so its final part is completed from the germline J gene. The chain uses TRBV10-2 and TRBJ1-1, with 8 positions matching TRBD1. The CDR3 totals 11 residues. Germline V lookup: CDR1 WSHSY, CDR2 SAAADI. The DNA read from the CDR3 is TGCGCCAGCGCGGACAGGGCCCCA. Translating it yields CASADRAP. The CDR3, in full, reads CASADRAPAFF.

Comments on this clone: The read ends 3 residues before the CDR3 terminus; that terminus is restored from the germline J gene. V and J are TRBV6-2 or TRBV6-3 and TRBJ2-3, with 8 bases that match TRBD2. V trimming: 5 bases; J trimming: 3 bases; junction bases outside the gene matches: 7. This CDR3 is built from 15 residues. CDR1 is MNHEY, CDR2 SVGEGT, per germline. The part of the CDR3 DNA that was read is TGTGCCAGCAGTCTCCCGGGGGGGTTAACAGATACG. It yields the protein CASSLPGGLTDT. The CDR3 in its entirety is CASSLPGGLTDTQYF.

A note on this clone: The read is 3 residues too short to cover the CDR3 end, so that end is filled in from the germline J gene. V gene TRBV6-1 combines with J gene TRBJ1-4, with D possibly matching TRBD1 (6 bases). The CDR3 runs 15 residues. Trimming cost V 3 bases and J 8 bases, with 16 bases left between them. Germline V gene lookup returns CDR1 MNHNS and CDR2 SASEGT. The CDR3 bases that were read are TGTGCCAGCAGTGACGTACAGGGCCTACTCGAAAAA. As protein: CASSDVQGLLEK. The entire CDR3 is CASSDVQGLLEKLFF.

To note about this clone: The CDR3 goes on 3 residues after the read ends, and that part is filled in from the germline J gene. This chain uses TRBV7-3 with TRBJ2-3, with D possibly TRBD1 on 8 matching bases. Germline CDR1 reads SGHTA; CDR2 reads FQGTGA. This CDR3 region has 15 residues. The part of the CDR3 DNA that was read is TGTGCCAGCAGCTTAGGACAGGGAGGGATAGAGACG. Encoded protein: CASSLGQGGIET. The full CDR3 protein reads CASSLGQGGIETQYF.

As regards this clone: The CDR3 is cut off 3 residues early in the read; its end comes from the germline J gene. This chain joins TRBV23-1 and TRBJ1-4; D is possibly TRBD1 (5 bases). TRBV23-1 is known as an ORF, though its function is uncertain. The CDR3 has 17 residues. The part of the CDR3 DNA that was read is TGCGCCAGCAGTCCCCCCCAGATCCCGGGGGGAAGGTCACCA. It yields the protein CASSPPQIPGGRSP. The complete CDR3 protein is CASSPPQIPGGRSPLFF.

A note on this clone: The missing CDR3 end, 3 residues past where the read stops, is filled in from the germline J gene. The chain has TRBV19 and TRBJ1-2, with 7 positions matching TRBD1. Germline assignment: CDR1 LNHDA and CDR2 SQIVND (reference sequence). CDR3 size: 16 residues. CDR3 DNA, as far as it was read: TGTGCCAGTAGTAGGGGCCCCGGGACAGACACAGATACC. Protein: CASSRGPGTDTDT. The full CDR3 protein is CASSRGPGTDTDTYTF.

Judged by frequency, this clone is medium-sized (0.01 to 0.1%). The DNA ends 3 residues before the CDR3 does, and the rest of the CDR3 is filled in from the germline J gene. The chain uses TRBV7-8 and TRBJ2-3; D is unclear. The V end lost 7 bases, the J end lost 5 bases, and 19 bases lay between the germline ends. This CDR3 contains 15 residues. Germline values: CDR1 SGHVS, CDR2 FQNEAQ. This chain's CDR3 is CASNQIGSRGDTQYF. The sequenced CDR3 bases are TGTGCCAGCAACCAAATCGGGTCTCGCGGAGATACG.

The CDR3 loop reads CASSSTDRADAAFF. The CDR3 bases that were read are TGTGCCAGCAGCTCAACGGACAGGGCAGATGCT. V is TRBV5-5 and J is TRBJ1-1; 8 nucleotides agree with TRBD1. The read is 3 residues too short to cover the CDR3 end, so that end is filled in from the germline J gene. This CDR3 has 14 residues. Germline V gives CDR1 SGHKS, CDR2 YYEKEE (reference sequence).

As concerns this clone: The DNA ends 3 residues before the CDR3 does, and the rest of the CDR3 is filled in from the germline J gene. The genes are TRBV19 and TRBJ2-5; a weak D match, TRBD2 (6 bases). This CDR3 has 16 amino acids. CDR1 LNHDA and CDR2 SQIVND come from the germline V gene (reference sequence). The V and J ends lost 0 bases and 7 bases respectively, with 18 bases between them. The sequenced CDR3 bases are TGTGCCAGTAGTATAGATGTGGAGGGTGGAGTCGGGACC. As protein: CASSIDVEGGVGT. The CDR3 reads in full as CASSIDVEGGVGTQYF.

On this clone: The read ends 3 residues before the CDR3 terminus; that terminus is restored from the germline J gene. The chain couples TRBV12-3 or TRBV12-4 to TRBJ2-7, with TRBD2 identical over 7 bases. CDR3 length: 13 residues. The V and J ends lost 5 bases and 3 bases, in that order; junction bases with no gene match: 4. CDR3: CASSRKRGYEQYF. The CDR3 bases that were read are TGTGCCAGCAGTAGGAAGCGGGGCTACGAG.

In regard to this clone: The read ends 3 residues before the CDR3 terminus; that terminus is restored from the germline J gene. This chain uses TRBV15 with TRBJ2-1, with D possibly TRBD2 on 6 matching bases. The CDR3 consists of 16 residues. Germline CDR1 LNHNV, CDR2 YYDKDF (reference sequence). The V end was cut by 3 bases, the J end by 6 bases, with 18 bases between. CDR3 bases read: TGTGCCACCAGCAGGGTAGTACTGGTGGGGGGCAATGAG. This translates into CATSRVVLVGGNE. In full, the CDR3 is CATSRVVLVGGNEQFF.

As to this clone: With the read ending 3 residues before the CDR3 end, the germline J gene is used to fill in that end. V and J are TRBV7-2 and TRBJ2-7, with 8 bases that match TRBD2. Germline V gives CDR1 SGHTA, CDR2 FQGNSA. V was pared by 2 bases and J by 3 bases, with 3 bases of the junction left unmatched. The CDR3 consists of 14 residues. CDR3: CASSLSLAVYEQYF. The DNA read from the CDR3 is TGTGCCAGCAGCTTATCACTAGCGGTCTACGAG.

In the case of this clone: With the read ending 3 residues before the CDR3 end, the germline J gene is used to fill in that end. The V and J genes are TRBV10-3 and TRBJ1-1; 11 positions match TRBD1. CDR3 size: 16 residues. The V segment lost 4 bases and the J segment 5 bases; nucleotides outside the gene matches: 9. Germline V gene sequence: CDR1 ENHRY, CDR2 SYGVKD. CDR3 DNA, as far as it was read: TGTGCCATCAGTGGTCAATCCGGGACAGGGGGAACTGAA. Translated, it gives CAISGQSGTGGTE. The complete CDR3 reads CAISGQSGTGGTEAFF.

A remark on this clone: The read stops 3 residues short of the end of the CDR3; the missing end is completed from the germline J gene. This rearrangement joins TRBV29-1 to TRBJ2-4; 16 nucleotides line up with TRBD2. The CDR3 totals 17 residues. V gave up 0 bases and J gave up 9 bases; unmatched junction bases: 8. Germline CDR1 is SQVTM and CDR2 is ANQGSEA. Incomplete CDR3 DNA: TGCAGCGTTGAAGAGGGGACTAGCGGGAGGGCGGCTAGCATT. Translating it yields CSVEEGTSGRAASI. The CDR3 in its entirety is CSVEEGTSGRAASIQYF.

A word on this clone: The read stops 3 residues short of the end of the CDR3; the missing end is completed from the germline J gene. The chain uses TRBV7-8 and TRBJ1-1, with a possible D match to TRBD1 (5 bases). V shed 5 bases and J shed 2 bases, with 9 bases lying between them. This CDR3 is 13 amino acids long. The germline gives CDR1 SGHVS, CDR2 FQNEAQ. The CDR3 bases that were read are TGTGCCAGCAGCCCCGGGGGTAACACTGAA. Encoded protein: CASSPGGNTE. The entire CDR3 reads CASSPGGNTEAFF.

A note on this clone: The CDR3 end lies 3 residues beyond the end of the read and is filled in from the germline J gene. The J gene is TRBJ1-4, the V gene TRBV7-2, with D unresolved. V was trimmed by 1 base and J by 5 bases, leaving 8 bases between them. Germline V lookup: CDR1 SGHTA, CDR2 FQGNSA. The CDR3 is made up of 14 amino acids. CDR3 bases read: TGTGCCAGCAGCTTAGGATTAGGGAATGAAAAA. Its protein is CASSLGLGNEK. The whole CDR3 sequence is CASSLGLGNEKLFF.

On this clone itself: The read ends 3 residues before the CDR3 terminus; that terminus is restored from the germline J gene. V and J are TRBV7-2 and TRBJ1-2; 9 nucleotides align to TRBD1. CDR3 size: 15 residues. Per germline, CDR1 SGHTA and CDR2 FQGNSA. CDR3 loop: CASSAPGQGHYDYTF. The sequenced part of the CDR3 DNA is TGTGCCAGCAGCGCTCCGGGACAGGGTCATTACGAC.

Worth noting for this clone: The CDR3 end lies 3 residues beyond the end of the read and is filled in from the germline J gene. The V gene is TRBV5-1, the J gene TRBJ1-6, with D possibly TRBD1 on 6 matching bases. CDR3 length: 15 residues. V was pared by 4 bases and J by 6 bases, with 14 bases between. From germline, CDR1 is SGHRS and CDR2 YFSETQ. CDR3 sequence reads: CASSLRTDRNSPLHF. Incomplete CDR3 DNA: TGCGCCAGCAGCCTCAGGACAGATCGTAATTCACCC.

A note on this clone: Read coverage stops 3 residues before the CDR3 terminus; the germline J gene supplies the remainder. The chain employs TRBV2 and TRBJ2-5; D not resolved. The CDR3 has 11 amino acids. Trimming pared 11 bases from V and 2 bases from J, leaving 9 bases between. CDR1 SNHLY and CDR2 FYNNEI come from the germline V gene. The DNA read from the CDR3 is TGTGCCGGATCGCGGCAAGAGACC. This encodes CAGSRQET. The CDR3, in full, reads CAGSRQETQYF.

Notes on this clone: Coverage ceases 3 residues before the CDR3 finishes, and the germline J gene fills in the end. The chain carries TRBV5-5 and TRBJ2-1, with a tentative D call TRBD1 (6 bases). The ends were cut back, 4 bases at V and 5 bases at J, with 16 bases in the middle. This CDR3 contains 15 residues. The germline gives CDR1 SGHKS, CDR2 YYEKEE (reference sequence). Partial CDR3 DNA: TGTGCCAGCAGCCATGGACAGAGCAATGACAATGAG. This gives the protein CASSHGQSNDNE. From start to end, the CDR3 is CASSHGQSNDNEQFF.